This T cell receptor (beta chain) stems from a study of control samples from healthy donors and cancer patients. V lost 3 bases to trimming and J lost 12 bases; unmatched junction nucleotides: 14. The germline CDR1 and CDR2 sequences are SGHRS and YFSETQ. This CDR3 is built from 14 residues. Generated by immunoSEQ multiplex PCR, the TCRdb table keeps only in-frame clones and is missing some. The sample carries 100,000 to 130,000 clones, approximately 84% recorded once. Sequenced material: blood. The clonotype was recovered from a man aged 18 to 29 in good health. V and J are TRBV5-1 and TRBJ1-1; 7 nucleotides align to TRBD1. CDR3 loop: CASSSKGGAPGTFF. In DNA, the CDR3 is TGCGCCAGCAGCTCCAAAGGGGGCGCGCCAGGAACTTTCTTT.